A selection of T cell receptor beta chains follows, all from one sample in a study of T cells after yellow fever vaccination. In TCRdb, the 5' RACE reads were re-called with MiXCR into one record per CDR3 protein. Of nearly 350,000 distinct CDR3 sequences in the sample, 7% to 9% were seen once. Sequences were derived from PBMCs, sampled approximately 40 days after the first yellow fever vaccination. All receptors derive from a man younger than 30 who received the YFV17D yellow fever vaccine. CDR3s include the opening cysteine and the closing phenylalanine or tryptophan. Fields, in order: V gene, D gene, CDR3 length, J gene, clone size, CDR3 DNA, CDR3 protein. D genes are given only for firm matches. Clone size is not always given. Where it is, it says once, few, many or a class for expanded clones.

TRBV20-1,.,16,TRBJ2-3,few,TGCAGTGGTCCGCCCTGGGGGGGCGGAAGAACAGATACGCAGTATTTT,CSGPPWGGGRTDTQYF
TRBV5-1,.,13,TRBJ1-2,.,TGCGCCAGCAGCTTGGGACACATCTATGGCTACACCTTC,CASSLGHIYGYTF
TRBV5-1,TRBD1,18,TRBJ2-3,.,TGCGCCAGCAGCGCCCATCTCCGGCCGGGACAGGGGGCAGATACGCAGTATTTT,CASSAHLRPGQGADTQYF
TRBV19,.,14,TRBJ1-5,few,TGTGCCAGTACACAGGGATATAGCAATCAGCCCCAGCATTTT,CASTQGYSNQPQHF
TRBV20-1,TRBD2,14,TRBJ2-3,many,TGCAGTGCTATTAGCGGGGGAGGCGGTAATACGCAGTATTTT,CSAISGGGGNTQYF
TRBV11-2,.,15,TRBJ2-3,few,TGTGCCAGCAGCTTGGGGGCTGAGAGCACAGATACGCAGTATTTT,CASSLGAESTDTQYF
TRBV20-1,.,12,TRBJ2-1,few,TGCAGTGCAGGAGGGGGGAGGAATGAGCAGTTCTTC,CSAGGGRNEQFF
TRBV5-1,.,14,TRBJ2-5,.,TGCGCCAGCAGCCCCGGACGGTACCAAGAGACCCAGTACTTC,CASSPGRYQETQYF
TRBV29-1,TRBD2,13,TRBJ2-3,many,TGCAGCGTTAGGCGGGGGGGCACAGATACGCAGTATTTT,CSVRRGGTDTQYF
TRBV6-2/TRBV6-3,TRBD2,13,TRBJ2-1,few,TGTGCCAGCAGTTTCGGGGGGGCGGGTGAGCAGTTCTTC,CASSFGGAGEQFF
TRBV4-3,TRBD2,15,TRBJ2-5,many,TGCGCCAGCAGCCAAGATGATAGCGGGGTAGAGACCCAGTACTTC,CASSQDDSGVETQYF
TRBV5-6,TRBD1,16,TRBJ2-4,.,TGTGCCAGCAGCTTGGCGGGACAGGGGGTTTTGGACATTCAGTACTTC,CASSLAGQGVLDIQYF
TRBV7-2,.,13,TRBJ2-5,few,TGTGCCAGCAGCTGGGAAGGGTGGAAGACCCAGTACTTC,CASSWEGWKTQYF
TRBV7-8,.,13,TRBJ2-7,many,TGTGCCAGCAGCGCCAACCCAGGGCTCGAGCAGTACTTC,CASSANPGLEQYF
TRBV7-6,.,14,TRBJ2-7,.,TGTGCCAGCAGCTTAGGGGGTTTGGCGGACGAGCAGTACTTC,CASSLGGLADEQYF
TRBV20-1,.,11,TRBJ2-3,few,TGCAGTGCTAGGGCGGGGGATACGCAGTATTTT,CSARAGDTQYF
TRBV20-1,.,13,TRBJ1-5,.,TGCAGTGCTAGGAGGTTCACGGATCAGCCCCAGCATTTT,CSARRFTDQPQHF
TRBV7-2,.,14,TRBJ2-1,few,TGTGCCAGCAGCTTGTCGGGGGCCCCCGGTGAGCAGTTCTTC,CASSLSGAPGEQFF